The 8 T cell receptor beta chains below come from one sample, sequenced in a study of blood T cells in healthy people across ages (dated by TCRdb to the mid-2010s). The method was 5' RACE. Sequenced using an Illumina HiSeq 2500. A second PCR of about 6 to 11 cycles was performed with a sample-barcoded 5' primer and a J-beta primer mix. The public reads were reanalyzed by TCRdb: fastp trimming at Q25, MiXCR alignment, in-frame beta chains only. One record per CDR3 amino acid sequence lists the most common genes and DNA. The sample table contains 1.5 million to 1.9 million distinct CDR3 sequences; only one count was recorded for roughly 43% of them. The top ten constitute approximately 4% of the sample. Sequenced sample: blood. Receptor source: a woman aged 18-29 years in good health.

The chain couples TRBV6-2 or TRBV6-3 to TRBJ1-1; no definite D call. Trimming removed 6 bases at V and 0 bases at J, with 17 bases between. Germline V gives CDR1 MNHEY, CDR2 SVGEGT. CDR3 length equals 16 residues. The CDR3 nucleotides read TGTGCCAGCAGGGCTTTGCGAGGCCTCATGAACACTGAAGCTTTCTTT. It specifies CASRALRGLMNTEAFF.

In its sample, this clonotype was seen a few times. The chain carries TRBV9 and TRBJ2-7; D call uncertain. Germline loops: CDR1 SGDLS, CDR2 YYNGEE. This CDR3 has 13 amino acids. Trimming shortened V by 0 bases and J by 6 bases, and 10 bases separated the two germline ends. The CDR3 DNA follows: TGTGCCAGCAGCGTAGCCCCCACTACCGAGCAGTACTTC. The encoded protein is CASSVAPTTEQYF.

This clonotype was detected once. An end of the junction does not agree with germline; a read error may underlie this. CDR3 amino acids: CAGSRGLAGSNEQFF. CDR3 nucleotide sequence: TGTGCCGGGAGTAGAGGACTAGCGGGGAGCAATGAGCAGTTCTTC. The V gene is TRBV30, the J gene TRBJ2-1; 12 bases agree with TRBD2. Per the germline V gene, CDR1 is GTSNPN and CDR2 is SVGIG (reference sequence). The CDR3 is 15 amino acids.

This clonotype was observed a handful of times. The rearrangement uses TRBV12-5 and TRBJ2-7, with D possibly TRBD1 on 7 matching bases. The last part of the DNA fits TRBJ2-5 better; the J call may be wrong. Germline CDR1 and CDR2: LGHNT and FRNRAP. This CDR3 has 13 amino acids. The CDR3 protein is CASGSGGGETQYF. As DNA, the CDR3 is TGTGCTAGTGGGTCAGGGGGAGGAGAGACCCAGTACTTC.

The chain is built from TRBV20-1 and TRBJ1-3; D gene unclear. The CDR3 length is 12 residues. V was shortened by 0 bases and J by 7 bases, with 7 bases between the two germline ends. Germline V gene lookup returns CDR1 DFQATT and CDR2 SNEGSKA (reference sequence). CDR3 residues: CSAREGSNTIYF. The CDR3 DNA reads as TGCAGTGCTAGAGAGGGGTCTAACACCATATATTTT.

This clonotype appeared a few times. The chain joins TRBV30 to TRBJ2-5, with D tentatively TRBD2 (6 bases). Germline V lookup: CDR1 GTSNPN, CDR2 SVGIG (reference sequence). V was cut by 0 bases and J by 5 bases, with 10 bases left in between. The CDR3 contains 13 residues. The chain's CDR3 is CAWSVGGAETQYF. CDR3 bases: TGTGCCTGGAGTGTTGGCGGGGCGGAGACCCAGTACTTC.

This rearrangement joins TRBV5-1 to TRBJ2-7, with D possibly being TRBD2 (6 bases). The V and J ends lost 4 bases and 1 base respectively, with 24 bases between them. The CDR3 runs 18 residues. Germline V CDR1 and CDR2: SGHRS, YFSETQ. CDR3 amino acids: CASSPREFWGTPSYEQYF. In nucleotides, the CDR3 is TGCGCCAGCAGCCCGAGGGAATTCTGGGGGACTCCTTCCTACGAGCAGTACTTC.

Here the CDR3 DNA reads TGTGCCAGCAGCTGGGTAGCGGGGGCCTACAATGAGCAGTTCTTC. It specifies CASSWVAGAYNEQFF. The rearrangement links TRBV7-2 to TRBJ2-1, with 9 bases identical to TRBD2. V trimming: 4 bases; J trimming: 2 bases; junction bases outside the gene matches: 3. Per germline, CDR1 SGHTA and CDR2 FQGNSA. This CDR3 comprises 15 residues.